The present T cell receptor beta chain was sequenced within a study of blood T cell repertoires in COVID-19. CDR3 size: 15 residues. V was clipped by 1 base and J by 7 bases, with 11 bases between them. Germline V gene data show CDR1 as SGHAT and CDR2 as FQNNGV. Profiling relied on immunoSEQ multiplex PCR, and the TCRdb table lists in-frame clones only, not all of them. The sample contains roughly 64,000 clones, approximately 70% of which appear only once. This clone was observed a few times. V is TRBV11-2 and J is TRBJ1-6; unclear D gene. Input material: PBMCs or T cells enriched from blood (not recorded which). The sequence was collected from a woman aged 60-75 years who had been exposed to COVID-19. This CDR3 is CASSLGPDFNSPLHF. The CDR3 DNA reads as TGTGCCAGCAGCTTAGGACCCGACTTCAATTCACCCCTCCACTTT.